Listed here are 10 T cell receptor beta chains from one sample, sequenced in a study of regulatory T cells in long-lasting Graves disease. Time point in this sample: newly diagnosed GD, antithyroid drugs for less than 3 months. Extracted PBMC RNA gave rise to the TCR library. CDR3-region Arm-PCR and iRepertoire HTBI primers produced the TCR beta libraries. TCRdb redid the calling of the multiplex PCR reads with MiXCR, one entry per CDR3 protein. The data show around 480,000 distinct CDR3 sequences, 16% seen once. These sequences were also reported in another study, on T cells in Graves' hyperthyroidism and ophthalmopathy.

Material: peripheral blood mononuclear cells (PBMCs), obtained at new diagnosis, from a patient treated with antithyroid drugs. The receptors come from a woman aged 40 to 65 with Graves disease.

The CDR3 loop reads CASSVKPMAAHEYYGYTF. The CDR3 DNA reads as TGTGCCAGCAGCGTTAAGCCGATGGCAGCGCATGAGTACTATGGCTACACCTTC. This chain connects TRBV9 to TRBJ1-2; D gene uncertain. Trimming took off 2 bases at V and 3 bases at J, with 23 bases between the two ends. The germline CDR1 and CDR2 sequences are SGDLS and YYNGEE. The CDR3 length is 18 residues.

In this sample, this clonotype turned up many times. The V and J genes are TRBV2 and TRBJ1-1; D is possibly TRBD1 (5 bases). This CDR3 region has 14 residues. V was shortened by 4 bases and J by 3 bases, with 12 bases between the two germline ends. Germline loops: CDR1 SNHLY, CDR2 FYNNEI. CDR3 DNA sequence: TGTGCCAGCAGTGGTAAAGGGGATTACACTGAAGCTTTCTTT. Its protein product is CASSGKGDYTEAFF.

The rearrangement uses TRBV7-9 and TRBJ2-1; 14 nucleotides match TRBD2. Losses at the gene ends were 5 bases for V and 5 bases for J; bases not matched to a gene: 8. The CDR3 is 17 residues long. Per germline, CDR1 SEHNR and CDR2 FQNEAQ (reference sequence). Here the CDR3 reads CASSPNPGLAGDNEQFF. Written as DNA, the CDR3 is TGTGCCAGCAGCCCAAATCCGGGACTAGCGGGAGACAATGAGCAGTTCTTC.

This clonotype was counted many times. The rearrangement uses TRBV28 and TRBJ2-3; 7 bases match TRBD2. This CDR3 comprises 15 residues. Per germline, CDR1 MDHEN and CDR2 SYDVKM. Trimming took 6 bases from V and 4 from J; bases not matched to a gene: 10. CDR3 residues: CASRRSGLKADTQYF. As DNA, the CDR3 is TGTGCCAGCAGGCGCTCGGGACTAAAGGCAGATACGCAGTATTTT.

This clonotype has a single count. The junction does not match germline at one end; this may be a read error. The rearrangement uses TRBV2 and TRBJ1-4; no reliable D call. This CDR3 comprises 14 residues. Germline V gene lookup returns CDR1 SNHLY and CDR2 FYNNEI. CDR3 sequence reads: CVSSEFLSQEKLFF. CDR3 in DNA: TGTGTCAGCAGTGAATTTCTCAGTCAGGAAAAACTGTTTTTT.

The rearrangement joins TRBV27 to TRBJ2-3; D is possibly TRBD1 or TRBD2 (6 bases each). The CDR3 length is 17 residues. Germline V gene sequence: CDR1 MNHEY, CDR2 SMNVEV (reference sequence). The V end was cut by 3 bases, the J end by 3 bases, with 19 bases between. CDR3 coding DNA: TGTGCCAGCAGTTTGACCCCACGGGGGCGCGAGACAGATACGCAGTATTTT. As protein: CASSLTPRGRETDTQYF.

This clonotype was counted ten times or more. The chain recombines TRBV28 with TRBJ2-7; D remains ambiguous. The V end lost 10 bases, the J end lost 1 base, and 14 bases lay between the germline ends. The CDR3 length is 13 residues. Germline V CDR1 and CDR2: MDHEN, SYDVKM. CDR3 amino acids: CATLPPVSYEQYF. The CDR3 DNA reads as TGTGCCACCCTGCCGCCGGTGTCCTACGAGCAGTACTTC.

V is TRBV3-1 and J is TRBJ1-3; 10 nucleotides agree with TRBD1. V lost 4 bases to trimming and J lost 2 bases; unmatched junction nucleotides: 8. Germline V CDR1 and CDR2: LGHDT, YNNKEL (reference sequence). The CDR3 runs 17 residues. CDR3 region: CASSPRQGALTGNTIYF. CDR3 nucleotides: TGTGCCAGCAGCCCCCGACAGGGGGCCCTCACTGGAAACACCATATATTTT. The variable domain in full, completed from reference TRBV3-1 and TRBJ1-3, reads DTAVSQTPKYLVTQMGNDKSIKCEQNLGHDTMYWYKQDSKKFLKIMFSYNNKELIINETVPNRFSPKSPDKAHLNLHINSLELGDSAVYFCASSPRQGALTGNTIYFGEGSWLTVV.

This clonotype was found many times. The chain employs TRBV20-1 and TRBJ2-3; TRBD2 aligns across 8 bases. Germline trimming cut 6 bases from V and 0 bases from J; bases unmatched to any gene: 11. From germline, CDR1 is DFQATT and CDR2 SNEGSKA (reference sequence). The CDR3 is 16 amino acids. CDR3 protein: CSATGGRGGSTDTQYF. As DNA, the CDR3 is TGCAGTGCCACGGGGGGGCGCGGAGGTAGCACAGATACGCAGTATTTT.

This clonotype came up many times. The chain combines TRBV6-5 with TRBJ2-3, with D perhaps TRBD1 (5 bases). V was shortened by 3 bases and J by 1 base, with 14 bases between the two germline ends. The CDR3 spans 16 residues. Looked up from germline, CDR1 is MNHEY and CDR2 is SVGAGI. The CDR3 DNA reads as TGTGCCAGCAGTTATTCAGATCCCAGGGGCACAGATACGCAGTATTTT. Residues: CASSYSDPRGTDTQYF.